The rows below give T cell receptor beta chains drawn from one sample of a study of cytomegalovirus exposure and HLA in healthy donors. Data came from immunoSEQ multiplex PCR; TCRdb stores just in-frame clones and leaves some out. Among 120,000 to 150,000 clones listed, around 84% were seen once. The sample was PBMCs. These receptors originate from a middle-aged man in good health and CMV-seropositive. Both conserved end residues are part of each CDR3. The D gene is left open where the match is weak. Where a row states a size, it is once, few, many or the class of an expanded clone; other rows omit it.

TRBJ2-5	-	TRBV4-2	TRBD2	TGTGCCAGCAGCCAAGATGCCACAGCGGGAAAAGAGACCCAGTACTTC	CASSQDATAGKETQYF
TRBJ1-3	-	TRBV5-1	-	TGCGCCAGCAGCTTGGCCACAGGGTCGGACACCATATATTTT	CASSLATGSDTIYF
TRBJ2-1	-	TRBV2	TRBD2	TGTGCCAGCAGCCGACTAGCGGGAGGGACCAATGAGCAGTTCTTC	CASSRLAGGTNEQFF
TRBJ2-7	-	TRBV6-5	TRBD1	TGTGCCAGCACGCGGGACAGGGGGCAATACGAGCAGTACTTC	CASTRDRGQYEQYF
TRBJ2-1	few	TRBV4-2	TRBD2	TGTGCCAGCAGCCAAACTAGCGGGGACAATGAGCAGTTCTTC	CASSQTSGDNEQFF
TRBJ2-7	medium-sized	TRBV19	TRBD2	TGTGCCAGTAGTATAGCCACTAGCGGTTCCTACGAGCAGTACTTC	CASSIATSGSYEQYF
TRBJ2-7	-	TRBV6-5	TRBD1	TGTGCCAGCAGCCGAACCGGGACAGGGGAGAACGAGCAGTACTTC	CASSRTGTGENEQYF
TRBJ2-7	once	TRBV9	-	TGTGCCAGCAGCGTAGCAGTTGGCAGGTTCTCCTACGAGCAGTACTTC	CASSVAVGRFSYEQYF
TRBJ1-4	-	TRBV5-6	-	TGTGCCAGCAGCGAACAGGGTAAATCGACTAATGAAAAACTGTTTTTT	CASSEQGKSTNEKLFF
TRBJ1-1	-	TRBV7-2	-	TGTGCCAGCAGCTTAGTGACGGTGCGGCAGAACACTGAAGCTTTCTTT	CASSLVTVRQNTEAFF
TRBJ2-1	many	TRBV2	TRBD2	TGTGCCAGCAGTGAGACTAGCGGGAGCTCCTACAATGAGCAGTTCTTC	CASSETSGSSYNEQFF
TRBJ2-5	few	TRBV7-2	TRBD1	TGTGCCAGCAGCTTTGGGGACAGGGATCAAGAGACCCAGTACTTC	CASSFGDRDQETQYF
TRBJ2-7	once	TRBV28	-	TGTGCCAGCACCCCTGGCTCTTCTCTTTCCTACGAGCAGTACTTC	CASTPGSSLSYEQYF
TRBJ2-5	-	TRBV4-3	TRBD2	TGCGCCAGCAGCCAAGATGGGGAGGGAGAAGAGGCCCAGTACTTC	CASSQDGEGEEAQYF
TRBJ2-2	-	TRBV6-5	TRBD2	TGTGCCAGCAAGGGGAGGGACACCGGGGAGCTGTTTTTT	CASKGRDTGELFF
TRBJ1-2	medium-sized	TRBV5-4	-	TGTGCCAGCAGCTTGGAAGCCGAACCTAGTGGCTACACCTTC	CASSLEAEPSGYTF
TRBJ2-7	-	TRBV6-5	TRBD1	TGTGCCAGCAGTTACTCGACAGGGGGGCCCTACGAGCAGTACTTC	CASSYSTGGPYEQYF
TRBJ1-4	-	TRBV28	-	TGTGCCAGCATTAGTGAGGGGGTGGATGAAAAACTGTTTTTT	CASISEGVDEKLFF
TRBJ2-1	-	TRBV27	TRBD2	TGTGCCAGCAGTTCCCTAGCGGGGTTCAACAATGAGCAGTTCTTC	CASSSLAGFNNEQFF
TRBJ2-5	-	TRBV7-2	-	TGTGCCAGCAGCCCGTTTGAGACCCAGTACTTC	CASSPFETQYF
TRBJ2-2	once	TRBV27	TRBD2	TGTGCCAGGATACGAGGCCCACCGGGACTAGCGGGAGAGGTGAACACCGGGGAGCTGTTTTTT	CARIRGPPGLAGEVNTGELFF
TRBJ2-5	once	TRBV7-6	TRBD2	TGTGCCAGCAGCTCGGGACTAGCGGAGACCCAGTACTTC	CASSSGLAETQYF
TRBJ1-2	-	TRBV28	-	TGTGCCAGCAGTTTGGGGGACACCGCCTATGGCTACACCTTC	CASSLGDTAYGYTF
TRBJ2-7	-	TRBV2	-	TGTGCCAGCAGTGGGACAGACGCCTACGAGCAGTACTTC	CASSGTDAYEQYF
TRBJ1-4	-	TRBV5-1	-	TGCGCCAGCAGCTTTGGGGCTAGTGAAAAACTGTTTTTT	CASSFGASEKLFF
TRBJ2-3	-	TRBV29-1	TRBD2	TGCAGCGCCCTGACTAGCGGGAGTACAGATACGCAGTATTTT	CSALTSGSTDTQYF
TRBJ1-5	once	TRBV5-3	-	TGTGCCAGAAGCTTGGCGGAGCCCCAGCCCCAGCATTTT	CARSLAEPQPQHF
TRBJ1-1	-	TRBV29-1	-	TGCAGCGGACGCATGGGCGCTGAAGCTTTCTTT	CSGRMGAEAFF
TRBJ2-3	-	TRBV4-2	TRBD2	TGTGCCAGCAGCCAAGAAGGAGGGACTAGCGGGTGGGAAGGAAGGGGTACGCAGTATTTT	CASSQEGGTSGWEGRGTQYF
TRBJ2-3	-	TRBV6-6	TRBD2	TGTGCCAGCCGACCGACTAGCGGGAGTCTTGATACGCAGTATTTT	CASRPTSGSLDTQYF
TRBJ2-3	-	TRBV27	TRBD2	TGTGCCAGCAGTTTGGGACTAGAGAGCGCAGATACGCAGTATTTT	CASSLGLESADTQYF
TRBJ2-7	-	TRBV5-6	TRBD2	TGTGCCAGCAGCCCTAGCTCAGGGAGGGGAAACTACGAGCAGTACTTC	CASSPSSGRGNYEQYF
TRBJ2-1	-	TRBV6-4	TRBD1	TGTGCCAGCAGTGCGGGACAGGGGTCCTACAATGAGCAGTTCTTC	CASSAGQGSYNEQFF
TRBJ2-7	once	TRBV27	-	TGTGCCAGCAGTGCAAACAGGGAAGGAGAGCAGTACTTC	CASSANREGEQYF
TRBJ1-5	-	TRBV27	-	TGTGCCAGCACCCGCCGGGGGGGGGTTGACAATCAGCCCCAGCATTTT	CASTRRGGVDNQPQHF
TRBJ1-4	-	TRBV2	-	TGTGCCAGCGTTCGAGAGGGCCCAACTAATGAAAAACTGTTTTTT	CASVREGPTNEKLFF
TRBJ2-4	-	TRBV18	TRBD2	TGTGCCAGCTCACAAACTAGCGGTATAGCCAAAAACATTCAGTACTTC	CASSQTSGIAKNIQYF
TRBJ1-6	few	TRBV4-2	TRBD1	TGTGCCAGCAGCCAAACCGGGACAGTGACCACGAATTCACCCCTCCACTTT	CASSQTGTVTTNSPLHF
TRBJ2-7	-	TRBV2	TRBD2	TGTGCCAGCTTTACCTCTAGCGGGAGGACGGCCTACGAGCAGTACTTC	CASFTSSGRTAYEQYF
TRBJ2-3	once	TRBV28	TRBD1	TGTGCCAGCAGCCGCAGGGGGCGGGGCACAGATACGCAGTATTTT	CASSRRGRGTDTQYF
TRBJ2-1	few	TRBV29-1	TRBD2	TGCAGCGTGGGGACTAGCGGGTCCTACAATGAGCAGTTCTTC	CSVGTSGSYNEQFF
TRBJ1-2	-	TRBV30	TRBD1	TGTGCCTGGAGCCGGGGACAGGGAGAATTTCACACCTTC	CAWSRGQGEFHTF
TRBJ1-1	-	TRBV6-5	TRBD1	TGTGCCAGCAGTTACGGGGGACAGGGTGAAGCTTTCTTT	CASSYGGQGEAFF
TRBJ1-3	-	TRBV30	-	TGTGCCTGGTCACTCGGAAACACCATATATTTT	CAWSLGNTIYF
TRBJ1-5	-	TRBV30	-	TGTGCCTGGAAATCTGGGGGCTCTTTCAATCAGCCCCAGCATTTT	CAWKSGGSFNQPQHF
TRBJ2-4	-	TRBV7-2	-	TGTGCCAGCAGCCGAGGCGGGTCGGAGGACATTCAGTACTTC	CASSRGGSEDIQYF
TRBJ2-7	-	TRBV7-9	-	TGTGCCAGCAGCTTACGTTTTCAGTCCTACGAGCAGTACTTC	CASSLRFQSYEQYF
TRBJ2-3	once	TRBV7-2	-	TGTGCCAGCAGCTGGGCTCGCACAGATACGCAGTATTTT	CASSWARTDTQYF
TRBJ2-7	-	TRBV6-5	TRBD1	TGTGCCAGCAGTTACTTGGGACAGGGTCAAATCGAGCAGTACTTC	CASSYLGQGQIEQYF